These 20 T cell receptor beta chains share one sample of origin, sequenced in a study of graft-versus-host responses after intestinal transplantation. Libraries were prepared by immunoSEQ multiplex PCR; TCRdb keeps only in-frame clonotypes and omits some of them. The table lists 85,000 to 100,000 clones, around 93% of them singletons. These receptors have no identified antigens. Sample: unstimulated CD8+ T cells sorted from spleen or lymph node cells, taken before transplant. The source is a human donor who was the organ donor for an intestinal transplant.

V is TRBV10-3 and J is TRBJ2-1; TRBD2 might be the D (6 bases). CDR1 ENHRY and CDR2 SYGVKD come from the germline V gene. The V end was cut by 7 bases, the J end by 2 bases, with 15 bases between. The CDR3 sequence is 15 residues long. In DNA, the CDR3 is TGTGCCATCAAGGGAGGAGCGGAGGCCTACAATGAGCAGTTCTTC. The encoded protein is CAIKGGAEAYNEQFF.

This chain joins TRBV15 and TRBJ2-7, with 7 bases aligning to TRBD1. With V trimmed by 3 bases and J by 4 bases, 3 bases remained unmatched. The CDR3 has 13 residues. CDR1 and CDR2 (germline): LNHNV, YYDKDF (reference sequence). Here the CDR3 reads CATSRGTVYEQYF. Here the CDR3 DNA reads TGTGCCACCAGCAGGGGGACAGTTTACGAGCAGTACTTC.

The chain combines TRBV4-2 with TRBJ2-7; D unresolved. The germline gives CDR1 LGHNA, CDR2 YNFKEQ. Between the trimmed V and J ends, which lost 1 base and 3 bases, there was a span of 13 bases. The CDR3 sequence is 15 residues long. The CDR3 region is CASSQVVRAGYEQYF. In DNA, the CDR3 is TGTGCCAGCAGCCAAGTGGTCCGAGCCGGCTACGAGCAGTACTTC.

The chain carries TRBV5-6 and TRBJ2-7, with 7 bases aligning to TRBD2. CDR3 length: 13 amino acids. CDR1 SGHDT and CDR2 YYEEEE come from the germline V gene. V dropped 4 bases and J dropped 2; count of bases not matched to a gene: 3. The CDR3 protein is CASSPGGTYEQYF. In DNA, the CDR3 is TGTGCCAGCAGCCCGGGAGGTACCTACGAGCAGTACTTC.

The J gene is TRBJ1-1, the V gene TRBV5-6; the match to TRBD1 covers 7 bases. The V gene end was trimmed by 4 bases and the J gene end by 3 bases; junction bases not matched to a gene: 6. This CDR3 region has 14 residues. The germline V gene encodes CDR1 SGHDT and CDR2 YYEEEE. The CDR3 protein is CASSRATGDTEAFF. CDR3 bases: TGTGCCAGCAGCCGCGCCACAGGGGACACTGAAGCTTTCTTT.

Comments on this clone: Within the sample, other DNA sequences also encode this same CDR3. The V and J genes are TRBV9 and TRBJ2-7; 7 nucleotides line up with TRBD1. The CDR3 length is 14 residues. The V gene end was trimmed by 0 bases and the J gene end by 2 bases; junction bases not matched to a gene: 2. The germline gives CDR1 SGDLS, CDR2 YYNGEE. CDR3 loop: CASSVGTGAYEQYF. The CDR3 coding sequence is TGTGCCAGCAGCGTAGGGACAGGTGCCTACGAGCAGTACTTC.

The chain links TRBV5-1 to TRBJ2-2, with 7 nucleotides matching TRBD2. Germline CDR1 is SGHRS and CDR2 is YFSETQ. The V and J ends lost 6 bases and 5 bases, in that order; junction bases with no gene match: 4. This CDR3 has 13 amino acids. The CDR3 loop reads CASTWGGTGELFF. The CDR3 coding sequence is TGCGCCAGCACGTGGGGGGGAACCGGGGAGCTGTTTTTT.

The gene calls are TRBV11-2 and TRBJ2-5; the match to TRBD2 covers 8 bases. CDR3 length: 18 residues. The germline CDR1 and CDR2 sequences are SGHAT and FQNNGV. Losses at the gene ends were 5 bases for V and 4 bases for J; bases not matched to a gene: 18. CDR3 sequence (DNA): TGTGCCAGCAGCCTAAGGTATAGCGGGAACCTCAGGGGAGAGACCCAGTACTTC. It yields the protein CASSLRYSGNLRGETQYF.

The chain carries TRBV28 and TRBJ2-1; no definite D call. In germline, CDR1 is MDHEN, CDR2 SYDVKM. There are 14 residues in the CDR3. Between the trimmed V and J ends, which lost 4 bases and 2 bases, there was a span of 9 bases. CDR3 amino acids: CASSSTDTYNEQFF. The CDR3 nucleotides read TGTGCCAGCAGTTCGACTGATACCTACAATGAGCAGTTCTTC.

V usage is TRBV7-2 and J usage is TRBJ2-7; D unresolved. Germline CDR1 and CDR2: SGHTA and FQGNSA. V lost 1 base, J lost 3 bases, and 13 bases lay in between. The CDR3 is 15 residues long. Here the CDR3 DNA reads TGTGCCAGCAGCTTAGTAGCATTTATAAGCTACGAGCAGTACTTC. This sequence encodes CASSLVAFISYEQYF.

The CDR3 loop reads CASSLGLSGRLGGEKLFF. In DNA, the CDR3 is TGTGCCAGCAGCCTGGGGCTCAGCGGAAGGCTGGGGGGTGAAAAACTGTTTTTT. The chain carries TRBV5-4 and TRBJ1-4, with D possibly matching TRBD1 (5 bases). Trimming removed 4 bases at V and 7 bases at J, with 26 bases between. The germline CDR1 and CDR2 sequences are SGHNT and YYREEE (reference sequence). CDR3 size: 18 residues.

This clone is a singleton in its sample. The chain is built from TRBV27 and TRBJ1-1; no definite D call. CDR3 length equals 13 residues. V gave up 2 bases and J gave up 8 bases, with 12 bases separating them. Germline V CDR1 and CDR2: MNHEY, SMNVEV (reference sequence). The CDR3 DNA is TGTGCCAGCAGTTTAGGATGGGCAGACGAAGCTTTCTTT. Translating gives CASSLGWADEAFF.

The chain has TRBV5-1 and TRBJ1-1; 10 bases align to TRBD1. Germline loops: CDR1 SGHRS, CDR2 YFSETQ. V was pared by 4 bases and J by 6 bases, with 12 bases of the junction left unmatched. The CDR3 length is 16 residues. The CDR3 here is CASSGEVGTGAAEAFF. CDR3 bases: TGCGCCAGCAGCGGGGAGGTTGGGACAGGGGCTGCTGAAGCTTTCTTT.

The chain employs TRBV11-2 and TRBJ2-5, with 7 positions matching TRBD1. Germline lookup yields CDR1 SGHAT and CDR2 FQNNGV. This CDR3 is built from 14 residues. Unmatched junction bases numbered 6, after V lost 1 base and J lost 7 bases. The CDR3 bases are TGTGCCAGCAGCTTAGTAGGACAGGAAGGGACCCAGTACTTC. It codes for CASSLVGQEGTQYF.

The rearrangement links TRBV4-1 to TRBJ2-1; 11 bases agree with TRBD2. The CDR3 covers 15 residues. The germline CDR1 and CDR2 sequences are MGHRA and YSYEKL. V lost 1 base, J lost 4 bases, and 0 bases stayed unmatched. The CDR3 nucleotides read TGCGCCAGCAGCCAAGGACTAGCGGGGTACAATGAGCAGTTCTTC. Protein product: CASSQGLAGYNEQFF.

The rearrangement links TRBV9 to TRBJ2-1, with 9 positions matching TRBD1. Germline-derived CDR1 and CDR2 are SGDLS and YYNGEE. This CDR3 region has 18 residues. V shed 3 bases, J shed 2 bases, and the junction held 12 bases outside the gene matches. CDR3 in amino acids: CASSGPLQGASPYNEQFF. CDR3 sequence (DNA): TGTGCCAGCAGCGGCCCCTTACAGGGGGCGAGCCCCTACAATGAGCAGTTCTTC.

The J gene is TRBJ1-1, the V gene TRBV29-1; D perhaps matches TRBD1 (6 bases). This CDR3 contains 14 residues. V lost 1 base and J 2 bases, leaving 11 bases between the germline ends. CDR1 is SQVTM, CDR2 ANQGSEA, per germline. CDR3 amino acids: CSVEGTDSNTEAFF. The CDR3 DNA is TGCAGCGTTGAAGGGACGGACAGTAACACTGAAGCTTTCTTT.

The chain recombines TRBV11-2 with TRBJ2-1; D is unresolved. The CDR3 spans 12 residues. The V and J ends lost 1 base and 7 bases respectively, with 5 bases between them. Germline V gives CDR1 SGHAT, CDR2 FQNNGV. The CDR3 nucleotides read TGTGCCAGCAGCTTAGGGGCAAATGAGCAGTTCTTC. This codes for CASSLGANEQFF.

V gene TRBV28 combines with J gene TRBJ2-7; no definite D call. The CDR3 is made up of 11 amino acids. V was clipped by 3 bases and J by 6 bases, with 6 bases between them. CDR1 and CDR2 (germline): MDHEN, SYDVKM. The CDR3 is CASSFNSEQYF. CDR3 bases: TGTGCCAGCAGTTTTAACAGCGAGCAGTACTTC.

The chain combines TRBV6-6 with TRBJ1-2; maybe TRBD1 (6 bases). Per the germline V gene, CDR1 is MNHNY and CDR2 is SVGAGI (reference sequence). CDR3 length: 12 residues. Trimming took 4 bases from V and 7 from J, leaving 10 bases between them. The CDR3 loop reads CASSSQGSGYTF. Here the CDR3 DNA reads TGTGCCAGCAGTTCACAGGGTTCTGGCTACACCTTC.